This T cell receptor beta chain was recorded in a study of Ad26.COV2.S vaccination and SARS-CoV-2 variants. Treatment indicated: roughly 19 received Ad26.COV2.S at low or high dose, single or two shots; about 5 received placebo; per-sample allocation not given. Vaccine and placebo recipients were sampled on day 63 after the first injection. CDR3 length equals 14 residues. The germline gives CDR1 MNHNY, CDR2 SVGAGI (reference sequence). J lost 6 bases, V lost 9 bases, and 9 bases had no gene match. Using immunoSEQ multiplex PCR, the repertoire was profiled, and TCRdb retains in-frame clones only, with some absent. Found here are about 280,000 clones, 70% to 90% of them singletons; the top ten hold 2.5% to 3.5%.

Sequenced here: peripheral blood, sampled in a trial of Ad26.COV2.S vaccine versus placebo. This sequence joins TRBV6-6 and TRBJ1-5; 9 positions match TRBD1. This clonotype was sampled from a person aged 18-60 years who received the Ad26.COV2.S COVID-19 vaccine or a placebo. The CDR3 loop is CASTPGQGSQPQHF. CDR3 nucleotide sequence: TGTGCCAGTACCCCGGGACAGGGATCTCAGCCCCAGCATTTT.